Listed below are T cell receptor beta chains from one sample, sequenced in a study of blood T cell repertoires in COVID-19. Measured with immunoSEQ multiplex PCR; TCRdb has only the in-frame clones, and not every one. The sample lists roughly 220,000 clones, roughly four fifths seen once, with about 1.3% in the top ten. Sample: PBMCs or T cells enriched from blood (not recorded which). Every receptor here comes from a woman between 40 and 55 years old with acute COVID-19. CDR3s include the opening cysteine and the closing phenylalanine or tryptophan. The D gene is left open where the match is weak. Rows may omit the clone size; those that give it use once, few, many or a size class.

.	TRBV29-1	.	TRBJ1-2	CSVSNGGQNYGYTF	TGCAGCGTTAGCAACGGGGGGCAGAACTATGGCTACACCTTC
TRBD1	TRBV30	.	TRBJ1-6	CAWTGTGGSALHF	TGTGCCTGGACCGGGACAGGGGGTTCGGCCCTCCACTTT
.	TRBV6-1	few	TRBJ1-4	CASSELPTGLSEKLFF	TGTGCCAGCAGTGAACTTCCAACAGGGTTAAGTGAAAAACTGTTTTTT
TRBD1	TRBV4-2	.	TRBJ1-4	CASSSEGQGGEKLFF	TGTGCCAGCAGCTCAGAGGGACAGGGGGGTGAAAAACTGTTTTTT
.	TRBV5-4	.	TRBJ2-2	CASSNDRRELFF	TGTGCCAGCAGTAATGACAGGAGGGAGCTGTTTTTT
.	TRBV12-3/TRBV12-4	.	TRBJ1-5	CASSYAGSQPQHF	TGTGCCAGCAGTTACGCAGGATCACAGCCCCAGCATTTT
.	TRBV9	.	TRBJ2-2	CASSPMRGGGELFF	TGTGCCAGCAGCCCCATGAGGGGGGGCGGGGAGCTGTTTTTT
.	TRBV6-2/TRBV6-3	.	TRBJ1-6	CASSPVRGNSPLHF	TGTGCCAGCAGCCCCGTAAGGGGTAATTCACCCCTCCACTTT
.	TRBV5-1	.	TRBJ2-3	CASSTEPSTDTQYF	TGCGCCAGCAGCACGGAGCCTAGCACAGATACGCAGTATTTT
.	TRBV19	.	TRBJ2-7	CASSTIGGGRNEQYF	TGTGCCAGTAGTACCATTGGGGGGGGGCGAAACGAGCAGTACTTC
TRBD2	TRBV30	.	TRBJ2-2	CAWWTSGGRSGELFF	TGTGCCTGGTGGACTAGCGGGGGCCGATCCGGGGAGCTGTTTTTT
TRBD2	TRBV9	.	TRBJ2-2	CASSVTSGLVTGELFF	TGTGCCAGCAGCGTAACTAGCGGGCTCGTCACCGGGGAGCTGTTTTTT
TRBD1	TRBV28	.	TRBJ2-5	CASQQGFQETQYF	TGTGCCAGCCAACAGGGGTTTCAAGAGACCCAGTACTTC
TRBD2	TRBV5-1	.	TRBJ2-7	CASSPGGGPIGEQYF	TGCGCCAGCAGCCCGGGGGGGGGCCCTATAGGTGAGCAGTACTTC
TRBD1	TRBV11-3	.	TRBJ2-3	CASSLGTGRTDTQYF	TGTGCCAGCAGCCTAGGGACAGGGCGCACAGATACGCAGTATTTT
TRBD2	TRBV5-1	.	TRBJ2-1	CASSYRTSGRGTSYNEQFF	TGCGCCAGCAGCTATCGGACTAGCGGGAGGGGGACCTCCTACAATGAGCAGTTCTTC
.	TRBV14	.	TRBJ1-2	CASSQAGGALYGYTF	TGTGCCAGCAGCCAAGCCGGGGGGGCCCTCTATGGCTACACCTTC
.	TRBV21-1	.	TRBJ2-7	CASSPQAQGNGEQYF	TGTGCCAGCAGCCCCCAAGCCCAGGGGAATGGCGAGCAGTACTTC
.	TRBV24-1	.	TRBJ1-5	CATSDFYSNQPQHF	TGTGCCACCAGTGATTTTTATAGCAATCAGCCCCAGCATTTT
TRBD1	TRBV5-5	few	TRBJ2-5	CASSVYRGQETQYF	TGTGCCAGCAGCGTCTACAGGGGGCAAGAGACCCAGTACTTC
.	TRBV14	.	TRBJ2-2	CASSRSAGIPGELFF	TGTGCCAGCAGCCGCTCTGCGGGAATCCCCGGGGAGCTGTTTTTT
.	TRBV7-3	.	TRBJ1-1	CASSLNGAGYTEAFF	TGTGCCAGCAGCTTAAACGGGGCGGGGTACACTGAAGCTTTCTTT
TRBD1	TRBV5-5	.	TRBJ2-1	CASSLEDRIYNEQFF	TGTGCCAGCAGCTTGGAGGACAGGATCTACAATGAGCAGTTCTTC
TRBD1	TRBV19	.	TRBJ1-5	CASSTAPTGLGGWPQHF	TGTGCCAGTAGTACAGCACCGACAGGGCTTGGGGGGTGGCCCCAGCATTTT
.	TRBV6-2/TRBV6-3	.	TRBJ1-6	CASSYGQGGDSPLHF	TGTGCCAGCAGTTACGGGCAGGGAGGCGATTCACCCCTCCACTTT
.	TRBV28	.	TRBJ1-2	CASSEGGLTNYGYTF	TGTGCCAGCAGCGAGGGGGGACTAACTAACTATGGCTACACCTTC